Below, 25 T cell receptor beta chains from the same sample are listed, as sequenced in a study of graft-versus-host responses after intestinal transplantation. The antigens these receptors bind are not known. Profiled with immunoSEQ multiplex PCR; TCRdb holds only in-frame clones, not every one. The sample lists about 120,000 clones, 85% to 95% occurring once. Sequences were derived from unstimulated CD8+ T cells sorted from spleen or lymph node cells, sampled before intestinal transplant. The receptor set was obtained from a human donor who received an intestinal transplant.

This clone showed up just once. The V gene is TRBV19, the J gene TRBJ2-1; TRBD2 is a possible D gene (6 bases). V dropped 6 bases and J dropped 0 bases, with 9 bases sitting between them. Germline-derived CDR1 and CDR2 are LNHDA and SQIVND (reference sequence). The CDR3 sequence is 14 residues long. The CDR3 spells CASRTSNSYNEQFF. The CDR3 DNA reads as TGTGCCAGTAGGACTAGTAACTCCTACAATGAGCAGTTCTTC.

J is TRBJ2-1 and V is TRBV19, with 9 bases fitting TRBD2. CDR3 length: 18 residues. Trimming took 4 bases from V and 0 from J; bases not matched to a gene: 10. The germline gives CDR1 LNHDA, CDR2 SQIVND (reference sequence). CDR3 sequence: CASSTPRLAGSSYNEQFF. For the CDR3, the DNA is TGTGCCAGTAGTACCCCTCGTCTAGCGGGAAGCTCCTACAATGAGCAGTTCTTC.

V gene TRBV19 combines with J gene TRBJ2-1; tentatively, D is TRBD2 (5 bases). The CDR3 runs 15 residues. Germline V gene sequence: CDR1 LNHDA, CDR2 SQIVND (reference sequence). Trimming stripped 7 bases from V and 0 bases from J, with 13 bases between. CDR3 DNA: TGTGCCAGTACCCCGTGGAGGAACTCCTACAATGAGCAGTTCTTC. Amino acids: CASTPWRNSYNEQFF.

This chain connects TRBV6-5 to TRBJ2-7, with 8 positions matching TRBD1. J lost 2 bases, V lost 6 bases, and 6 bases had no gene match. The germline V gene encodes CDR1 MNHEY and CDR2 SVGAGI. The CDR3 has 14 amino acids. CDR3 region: CASSSEQGAYEQYF. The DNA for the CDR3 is TGTGCCAGCAGCTCCGAACAGGGGGCCTACGAGCAGTACTTC.

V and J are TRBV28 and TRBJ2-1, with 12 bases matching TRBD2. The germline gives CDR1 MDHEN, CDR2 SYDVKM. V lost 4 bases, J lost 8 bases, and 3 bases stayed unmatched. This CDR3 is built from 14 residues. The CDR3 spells CASSSWTSGDEQFF. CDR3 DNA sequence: TGTGCCAGCAGTTCTTGGACTAGCGGGGATGAGCAGTTCTTC.

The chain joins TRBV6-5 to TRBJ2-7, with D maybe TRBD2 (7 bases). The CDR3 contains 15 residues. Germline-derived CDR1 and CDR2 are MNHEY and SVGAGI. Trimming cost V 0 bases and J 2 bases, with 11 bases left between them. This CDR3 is CASSYSRGGPYEQYF. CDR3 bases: TGTGCCAGCAGTTACTCGAGGGGGGGCCCCTACGAGCAGTACTTC.

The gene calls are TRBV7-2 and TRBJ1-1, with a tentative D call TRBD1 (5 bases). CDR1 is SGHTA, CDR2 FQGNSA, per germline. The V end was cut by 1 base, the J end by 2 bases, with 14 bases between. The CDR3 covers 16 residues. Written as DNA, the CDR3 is TGTGCCAGCAGCTTAGAAGGCCCGGGGCGCAACACTGAAGCTTTCTTT. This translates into CASSLEGPGRNTEAFF.

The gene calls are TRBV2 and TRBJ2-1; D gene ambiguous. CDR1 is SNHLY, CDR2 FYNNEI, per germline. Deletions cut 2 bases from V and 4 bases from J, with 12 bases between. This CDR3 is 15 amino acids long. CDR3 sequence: CASSESAGIYNEQFF. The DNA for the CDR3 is TGTGCCAGCAGTGAATCGGCAGGTATTTACAATGAGCAGTTCTTC.

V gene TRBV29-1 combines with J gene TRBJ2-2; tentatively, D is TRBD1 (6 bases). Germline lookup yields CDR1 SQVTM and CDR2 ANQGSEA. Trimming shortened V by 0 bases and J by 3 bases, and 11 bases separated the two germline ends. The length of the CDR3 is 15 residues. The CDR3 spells CSVEDRGRYTGELFF. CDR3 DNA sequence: TGCAGCGTTGAAGACAGGGGAAGATACACCGGGGAGCTGTTTTTT.

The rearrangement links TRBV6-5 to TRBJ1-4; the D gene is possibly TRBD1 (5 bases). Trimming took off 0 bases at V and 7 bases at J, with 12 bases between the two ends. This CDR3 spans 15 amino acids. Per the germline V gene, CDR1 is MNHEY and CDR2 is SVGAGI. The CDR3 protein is CASSYSIGGGEKLFF. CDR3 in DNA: TGTGCCAGCAGTTACTCGATCGGGGGTGGTGAAAAACTGTTTTTT.

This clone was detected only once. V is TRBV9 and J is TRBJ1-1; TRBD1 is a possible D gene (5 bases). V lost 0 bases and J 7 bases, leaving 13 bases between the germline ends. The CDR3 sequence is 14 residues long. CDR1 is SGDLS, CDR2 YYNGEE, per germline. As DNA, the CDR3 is TGTGCCAGCAGCGTAGATTGGGGGGTCGGTGAAGCTTTCTTT. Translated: CASSVDWGVGEAFF.

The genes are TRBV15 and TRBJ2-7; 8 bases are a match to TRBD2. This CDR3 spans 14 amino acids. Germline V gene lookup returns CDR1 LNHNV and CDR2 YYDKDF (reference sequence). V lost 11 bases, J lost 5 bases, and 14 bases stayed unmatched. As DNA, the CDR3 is TGTGCCGCCGCGAGGGGGACTAGTCCCCACGAGCAGTACTTC. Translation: CAAARGTSPHEQYF.

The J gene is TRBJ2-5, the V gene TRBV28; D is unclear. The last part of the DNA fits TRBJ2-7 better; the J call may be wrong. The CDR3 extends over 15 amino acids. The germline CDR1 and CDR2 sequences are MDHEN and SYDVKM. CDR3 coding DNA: TGTGCCAGCAGTTTTATTATCAGTAATCCCGGCGAGCAGTACTTC. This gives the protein CASSFIISNPGEQYF.

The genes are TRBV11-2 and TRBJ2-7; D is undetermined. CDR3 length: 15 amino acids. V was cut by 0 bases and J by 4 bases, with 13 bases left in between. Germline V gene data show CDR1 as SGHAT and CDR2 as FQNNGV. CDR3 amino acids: CASSLDDAKVYEQYF. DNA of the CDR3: TGTGCCAGCAGCTTAGATGACGCAAAGGTTTACGAGCAGTACTTC.

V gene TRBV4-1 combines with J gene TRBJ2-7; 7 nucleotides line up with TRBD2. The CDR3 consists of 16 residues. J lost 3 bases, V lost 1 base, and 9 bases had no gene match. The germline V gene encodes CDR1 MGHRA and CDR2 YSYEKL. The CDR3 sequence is CASSQAPRGEGYEQYF. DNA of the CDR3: TGCGCCAGCAGCCAAGCCCCCCGGGGGGAAGGCTACGAGCAGTACTTC.

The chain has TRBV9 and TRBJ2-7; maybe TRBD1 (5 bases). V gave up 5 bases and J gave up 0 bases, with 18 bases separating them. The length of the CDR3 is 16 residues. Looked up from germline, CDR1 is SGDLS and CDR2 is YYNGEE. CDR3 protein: CASSHQETDLSYEQYF. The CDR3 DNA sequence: TGTGCCAGCAGTCACCAGGAGACAGACCTCTCCTACGAGCAGTACTTC.

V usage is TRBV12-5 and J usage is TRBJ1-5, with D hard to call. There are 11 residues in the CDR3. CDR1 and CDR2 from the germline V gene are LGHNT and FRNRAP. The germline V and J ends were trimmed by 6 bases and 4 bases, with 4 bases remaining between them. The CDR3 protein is CASGLNQPQHF. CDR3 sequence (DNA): TGTGCTAGTGGCCTGAATCAGCCCCAGCATTTT.

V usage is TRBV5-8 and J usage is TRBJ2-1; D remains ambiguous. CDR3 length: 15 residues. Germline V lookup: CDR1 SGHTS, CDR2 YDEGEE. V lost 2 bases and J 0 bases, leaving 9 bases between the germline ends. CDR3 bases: TGTGCCAGCAGCTTTGGCAGCAGCTCCTACAATGAGCAGTTCTTC. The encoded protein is CASSFGSSSYNEQFF. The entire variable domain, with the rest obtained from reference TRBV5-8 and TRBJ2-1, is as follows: EAGVTQSPTHLIKTRGQQATLRCSPISGHTSVYWYQQALGLGLQFLLWYDEGEERNRGNFPPRFSGRQFPNYSSELNVNALELEDSALYLCASSFGSSSYNEQFFGPGTRLTVL.

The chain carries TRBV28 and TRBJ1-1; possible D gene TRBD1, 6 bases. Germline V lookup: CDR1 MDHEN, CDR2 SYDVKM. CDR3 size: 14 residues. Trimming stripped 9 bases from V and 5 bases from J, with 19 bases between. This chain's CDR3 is CASTQGRQGTEAFF. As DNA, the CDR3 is TGTGCCAGTACTCAGGGACGCCAGGGGACTGAAGCTTTCTTT.

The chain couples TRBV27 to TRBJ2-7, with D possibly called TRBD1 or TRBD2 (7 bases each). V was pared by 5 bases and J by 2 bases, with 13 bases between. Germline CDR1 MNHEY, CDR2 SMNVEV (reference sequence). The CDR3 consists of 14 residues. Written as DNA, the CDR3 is TGTGCCAGCAGTCTCGGGGGGACAGCCTACGAGCAGTACTTC. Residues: CASSLGGTAYEQYF.

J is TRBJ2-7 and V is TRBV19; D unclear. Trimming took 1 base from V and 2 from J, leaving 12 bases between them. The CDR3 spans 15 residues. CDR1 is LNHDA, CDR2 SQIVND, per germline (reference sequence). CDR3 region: CASSIVWSVTYEQYF. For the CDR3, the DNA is TGTGCCAGTAGTATAGTTTGGTCGGTCACCTACGAGCAGTACTTC.

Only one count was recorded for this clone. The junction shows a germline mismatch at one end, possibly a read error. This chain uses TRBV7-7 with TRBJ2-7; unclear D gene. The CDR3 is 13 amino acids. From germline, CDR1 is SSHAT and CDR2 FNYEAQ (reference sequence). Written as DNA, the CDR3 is TGTGCTAGCAGCTTAGATGGAACCTACGAGCAGTACTTC. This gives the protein CASSLDGTYEQYF.

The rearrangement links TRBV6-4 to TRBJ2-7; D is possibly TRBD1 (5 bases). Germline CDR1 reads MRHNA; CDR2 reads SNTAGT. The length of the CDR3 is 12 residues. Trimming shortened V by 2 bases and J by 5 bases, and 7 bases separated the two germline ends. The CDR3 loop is CASSDRGHEQYF. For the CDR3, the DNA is TGTGCCAGCAGTGACAGGGGCCACGAGCAGTACTTC.

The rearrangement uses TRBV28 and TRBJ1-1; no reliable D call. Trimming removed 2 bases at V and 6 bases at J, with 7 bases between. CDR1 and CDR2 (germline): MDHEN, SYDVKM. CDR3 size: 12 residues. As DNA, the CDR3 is TGTGCCAGCAGTTTAAGGGTTCCTGAAGCTTTCTTT. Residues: CASSLRVPEAFF.

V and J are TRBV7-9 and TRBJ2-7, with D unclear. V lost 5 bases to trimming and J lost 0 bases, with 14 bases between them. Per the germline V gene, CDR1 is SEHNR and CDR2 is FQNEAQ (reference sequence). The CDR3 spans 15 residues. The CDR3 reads CASSGVLDLSYEQYF. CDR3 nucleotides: TGTGCCAGCAGCGGGGTCCTAGACCTCTCCTACGAGCAGTACTTC.